The present TCR beta chain was sequenced within a study of shared clonotypes between healthy human individuals (dated by TCRdb to 2020 to 2022). In terms of the full investigation: The cohort comprised a couple of women and a few men aged 18 to 49 years. For each donor, CD4 naive and CD4 memory were each run on three plates, CD8 naive on two plates, and CD8 memory on one plate. Blood TCR repertoires of five healthy adults were deeply sequenced to estimate repertoire size and the extent of clonotype sharing between individuals. Different laboratories and diverse techniques were used to prepare libraries and sequence TCR repertoires, to increase sequencing depth and limit assay-specific biases. Each donor's leukapheresis produced roughly between roughly 0.85 and 9.5 billion PBMCs.

Donors were healthy HIV-negative adults with no recently reported acute infections or vaccinations. Every donor was a Caucasian adult residing in Nashville, Tennessee, USA. CD8 memory samples consisted of magnetically selected CD45RO+ cells combined with CCR7-negative CD45RA+ effector memory (TemRA) cells. Blood was obtained by leukapheresis, after which PBMCs were separated by Ficoll-Histopaque density gradient centrifugation and cryopreserved in liquid nitrogen vapor phase. Purity and quantity of every magnetically sorted T cell population were checked by analytical flow cytometry. From each sorted fraction, genomic DNA was isolated and quantified by UV absorbance on a Nanodrop 2000c. Overall study results and their limits: When a handful of donors were compared, the shared fraction of clonotypes was approximately 5% for naive CD4, 3.5% to 4% for naive CD8, 2.3% for memory CD4, and 0.4% for memory CD8. Because the study included a small number of donors, the genetic and exposure-history diversity represented was limited. Pairwise subsampling led to the expectation that sequencing depth would affect the degree of clonotype sharing among donors. Compared with non-shared clonotypes, the clonotypes found in all four sorted-subset donors had higher generation probabilities. Sampling was restricted to blood, and TCR repertoires in tissue are likely to differ from TCR repertoires in blood. Larger estimated clonotype richness was generally found for naive subsets than for memory subsets. Rarefaction of sorted-subset datasets indicated incomplete sequencing despite the large sequencing depth.

TCR CDR3 regions were amplified from genomic DNA by multiplex PCR using the deep immunoSEQ assay. Extracted genomic DNA from each cell subset was distributed evenly across all wells of several immunoSEQ 96-well plates, and each plate was treated as a replicate. Each replicate PCR for sorted subsets received about 180 ng genomic DNA, equal to 30,000 or so T cell genomes. Purified libraries were measured with a Qubit 3.0 fluorometer, size-checked on a Bioanalyzer 2100, and measured again with the KAPA Library Quantification kit. Every immunoSEQ 96-well plate was sequenced on a separate single-read 150-cycle Illumina NextSeq 550 flow cell. The study's own analysis went as follows. Because only junctional sequences without quality scores were contained in the immunoSEQ output, filtering matching that applied to full-length reads could not be performed. To assign V/J genes and CDR3, sequences were annotated against IMGT germline references using PyIR, a Python wrapper for IgBLAST v1.9. Reads were removed for weak V/J assignments (E-value above 1e-6), missing CDR3, stop codons, out-of-frame junctions, or ambiguous translated residues. V3J clonotypes were defined as sequences sharing an identical inferred V gene, J gene, and CDR3 amino acid sequence. Percentage overlap between repertoires was computed as shared unique clonotypes divided by the size of the smaller repertoire. RTK rarefaction, the Chao1 estimator, and Recon v2.1 estimates of unobserved clonotypes were used to assess repertoire richness. For all TCRbeta clonotypes obtained by the gDNA method from several donors, generation probabilities were computed with OLGA. TCRdb holds this immuneACCESS table with in-frame rearrangements only. Some clones are missing; in checked studies, unresolved V genes explain under half, and the rest has no known cause. V, J and clone size are those of that table, while D and trimming were read from the DNA. For this sample the table gives around 690,000 clones, of which around 91% were detected only once. Of the sample, 34% falls within the top ten clones.

For this clone: This receptor's antigen is unknown. No base-level quality is on record; no much larger clone is a single base apart.

Sequencing was carried out using memory CD8+ T cells from PBMCs. The cell subset or site label, read with the paper, signifies: CD45RO+ cells pooled with CCR7-negative TemRA cells. The receptor was isolated from a man in his late teens or twenties in good health. Some clones in this sample may be carry-over from other donors' samples.

In nucleotide form, the sequence is TGTGCCAGCTATGCCGGGACGGTCTCTGGGGCCAACGTCCTGACTTTC. This sequence encodes CASYAGTVSGANVLTF. This chain is built from TRBV28 and TRBJ2-6; the D gene is tentatively TRBD1 or TRBD2, each matching 5 bases. The CDR3 contains 16 residues, cysteine and phenylalanine counted. The sequence is cut down to CDR3 DNA, 48 bases in frame from base 1. The germline V gene sets CDR1 to MDHEN and CDR2 to SYDVKM. The trim is 8 bases for V and 0 bases for J, with a gap of 14 bases between the germline ends.